This TCR beta chain was sequenced in a study of esophageal squamous cell carcinoma under preoperative chemotherapy. The CDR3 consists of 15 residues. Trimming stripped 5 bases from V and 1 base from J, with 15 bases between. As to time point: after preoperative PTX-NDP chemotherapy. One entry per CDR3 protein, called by TCRdb with MiXCR from the PCR reads. Of about 18,000 distinct CDR3 sequences in the sample, about 45% were seen once. The study, taken as a whole, reports: Post-treatment tumor-infiltrating lymphocytes appeared partly derived from peripheral T cells migrating into the tumor.

Of note for this clonotype: Its antigen remains unknown.

This material was collected from a patient given preoperative chemotherapy. The TCR was taken from a human donor with esophageal squamous cell carcinoma. The donor label of this sample is uncertain. The chain couples TRBV12-3 or TRBV12-4 to TRBJ2-7, with D possibly TRBD2 on 7 matching bases. The CDR3: CASSRTRGGSYEQYF. The CDR3 bases are TGTGCCAGCAGTCGGACTAGAGGGGGATCCTACGAGCAGTACTTC.